One and the same sample provided the 13 T cell receptor beta chains below, sequenced in a study of cytomegalovirus exposure and HLA in healthy donors. The PCR ran on 60 Vbeta and 13 Jbeta primers. Sequencing was performed with immunoSEQ multiplex PCR; in TCRdb, only in-frame clones are kept and a portion is missing. The repertoire includes about 130,000 clones, about 81% of them detected once, and less than 6.5% sits in the top ten. The sequenced material came from PBMCs. These TCRs come from a woman in her thirties or forties in good health and CMV-seropositive.

The rearrangement uses TRBV6-6 and TRBJ1-2, with 8 nucleotides matching TRBD1. The CDR3 consists of 14 residues. J was trimmed by 2 bases and V by 6 bases; bases with no gene match: 5. The germline V gene encodes CDR1 MNHNY and CDR2 SVGAGI (reference sequence). This CDR3 is CASSTDRGNYGYTF. The CDR3 bases are TGTGCCAGCAGCACCGACAGGGGAAACTATGGCTACACCTTC.

The chain uses TRBV6-1 and TRBJ2-2; no reliable D call. The germline V gene encodes CDR1 MNHNS and CDR2 SASEGT. The CDR3 is 13 amino acids. The V gene lost 3 bases and the J gene lost 8 bases, with 10 bases spanning the gap. The chain's CDR3 is CASSDYATGELFF. The CDR3 nucleotides are TGTGCCAGCAGTGACTATGCCACTGGGGAGCTGTTTTTT.

This clone was detected a few times. The genes are TRBV4-2 and TRBJ2-2; no reliable D call. Germline lookup yields CDR1 LGHNA and CDR2 YNFKEQ. Trimming cost V 0 bases and J 6 bases, with 5 bases left between them. The CDR3 has 13 residues. In nucleotides, the CDR3 is TGTGCCAGCAGCCAAGATTTATCCGGGGAGCTGTTTTTT. Translation: CASSQDLSGELFF.

The rearrangement links TRBV5-6 to TRBJ1-1; D not certain. Germline-derived CDR1 and CDR2 are SGHDT and YYEEEE. CDR3 length: 13 residues. V was shortened by 4 bases and J by 3 bases, with 10 bases between the two germline ends. CDR3: CASSVPDYTEAFF. The CDR3 DNA reads TGTGCCAGCAGCGTGCCAGATTACACTGAAGCTTTCTTT.

The genes are TRBV6-5 and TRBJ2-2; tentative D call: TRBD1 (6 bases). CDR3 length: 15 residues. The V end lost 5 bases, the J end lost 4 bases, and 14 bases lay between the germline ends. Germline CDR1 is MNHEY and CDR2 is SVGAGI. DNA of the CDR3: TGTGCCAGCAGTCCTACGGTAGGGGGCACCGGGGAGCTGTTTTTT. This codes for CASSPTVGGTGELFF.

This chain connects TRBV29-1 to TRBJ2-1, with 10 bases aligning to TRBD2. The J segment lost 0 bases and the V segment lost 3 bases, leaving 2 bases of the junction unmatched. The CDR3 runs 15 residues. Germline V gene lookup returns CDR1 SQVTM and CDR2 ANQGSEA. CDR3 region: CSVDSSGSSYNEQFF. CDR3 coding DNA: TGCAGCGTTGATTCTAGCGGGAGCTCCTACAATGAGCAGTTCTTC.

The chain uses TRBV2 and TRBJ1-4; no definite D call. Germline-derived CDR1 and CDR2 are SNHLY and FYNNEI. Trimming removed 8 bases from V and 0 bases from J, with 16 bases in between. The CDR3 sequence is 16 residues long. The CDR3 reads CASQWSRITTNEKLFF. The CDR3 DNA follows: TGTGCCAGCCAATGGAGCAGAATAACAACTAATGAAAAACTGTTTTTT.

This chain joins TRBV9 and TRBJ2-7; TRBD1 matches 9 bases. The germline V gene encodes CDR1 SGDLS and CDR2 YYNGEE. This CDR3 is built from 16 residues. Trimming removed 3 bases from V and 2 bases from J; junction bases left unmatched: 9. CDR3 sequence reads: CASSATPGTGTYEQYF. CDR3 bases: TGTGCCAGCAGCGCAACCCCCGGGACAGGGACCTACGAGCAGTACTTC.

CDR3 nucleotide sequence: TGTGCCAGCAGCTTAGCGAGTTCCCCCTACGAGCAGTACTTC. Translated, it gives CASSLASSPYEQYF. This chain connects TRBV7-8 to TRBJ2-7, with D unresolved. Germline assignment: CDR1 SGHVS and CDR2 FQNEAQ. The CDR3 loop spans 14 amino acids. Trimming cost V 0 bases and J 2 bases, with 8 bases left between them.

This chain joins TRBV29-1 and TRBJ2-7, with a possible D match to TRBD1 (5 bases). CDR1 is SQVTM and CDR2 is ANQGSEA in the germline V gene. The ends were cut back, 2 bases at V and 0 bases at J, with 5 bases in the middle. The CDR3 loop spans 12 amino acids. The CDR3 nucleotides are TGCAGCGTTGAACAGGGCTCCTACGAGCAGTACTTC. Translation: CSVEQGSYEQYF.

The chain carries TRBV20-1 and TRBJ1-2, with TRBD1 matching over 8 bases. The CDR3 totals 11 residues. Per germline, CDR1 DFQATT and CDR2 SNEGSKA (reference sequence). With V trimmed by 6 bases and J by 8 bases, 5 bases remained unmatched. As DNA, the CDR3 is TGCAGTGCGTCAGGGGGCGCAGGCTACACCTTC. Amino acid sequence: CSASGGAGYTF.

This chain joins TRBV9 and TRBJ2-5, with 9 bases that match TRBD2. The germline gives CDR1 SGDLS, CDR2 YYNGEE. J was trimmed by 5 bases and V by 4 bases; bases with no gene match: 9. CDR3 size: 15 residues. The CDR3 nucleotides read TGTGCCAGCAGCCCCTTCAGCGGGGGGACGGAGACCCAGTACTTC. Translating gives CASSPFSGGTETQYF.

The rearrangement joins TRBV9 to TRBJ1-1, with D maybe TRBD1 (5 bases). The CDR3 sequence is 14 residues long. The V end was cut by 4 bases, the J end by 5 bases, with 15 bases between. Germline loops: CDR1 SGDLS, CDR2 YYNGEE. CDR3 sequence (DNA): TGTGCCAGCAGCCCCCGCGGGGACTGGACTGAAGCTTTCTTT. Translating gives CASSPRGDWTEAFF.